These T cell receptor beta chains were read from a single sample in a study of HIV-infected children after antiretroviral therapy interruption. Each CDR3 protein gets one entry after TCRdb re-called the 3' RACE reads with MiXCR. The sample holds about 15,000 distinct CDR3 sequences, about 3.6% seen once. The sequencing here drew on CD45RO+ CD8+ T cells from PBMCs, pooled from several time points, taken from a donor given antiretroviral therapy, either interrupted or continuous. The receptors derive from a pool of human donors with HIV. The CDR3 runs from the conserved cysteine through the conserved F or W. Fields, in order: D gene, J gene, V gene, clone size, CDR3 DNA, CDR3 protein. D genes are given only for firm matches. The size of a clone is reported for some rows only, either as once, few or many, or as a class for expanded clones.

TRBD1 | TRBJ2-7 | TRBV19 | many | TGTGCCTCATACCGGGACAGGGCTTGCGAGCAGTACTTC | CASYRDRACEQYF
- | TRBJ2-1 | TRBV14 | many | TGTGCCAGCAGCCAAGTGGTCAATGAGCAGTTCTTC | CASSQVVNEQFF
- | TRBJ2-4 | TRBV19 | - | TGTGCCAGTTCACAGTTGAACATTCAGTACTTC | CASSQLNIQYF
TRBD2 | TRBJ2-1 | TRBV6-1 | many | TGTGCCAGCAGTGAAGCGCCGGGGGGGAGCTCCTACAATGAGCAGTTCTTC | CASSEAPGGSSYNEQFF
- | TRBJ2-5 | TRBV4-2 | many | TGTGCCAGCAGCCTTGGATGGACAGCCCAAGAGACCCAGTACTTC | CASSLGWTAQETQYF
- | TRBJ2-3 | TRBV18 | many | TGTGCCAGCTCACCTGGACTTACACCTCTCTCAGGGGATACGCAGTATTTT | CASSPGLTPLSGDTQYF
TRBD2 | TRBJ2-7 | TRBV12-3/TRBV12-4 | many | TGTGCCAGCAGTTGGGGGGGCGAGCAGTACTTC | CASSWGGEQYF
TRBD2 | TRBJ2-7 | TRBV20-1 | many | TGCAGTGCTAGAGTGCCCGGGGGGTGGTACTTC | CSARVPGGWYF
TRBD1 | TRBJ2-3 | TRBV29-1 | many | TGCAGCGTTGAAGGAGGGACAGGGCTCACAGATACGCAGTATTTT | CSVEGGTGLTDTQYF
- | TRBJ2-7 | TRBV28 | few | TGTGCCAGCAGTTTCTCGCACCTCTCCTACGAGCAGTACTTC | CASSFSHLSYEQYF
- | TRBJ2-1 | TRBV24-1 | many | TGTGCCACCTCCGAAAGGGGTTACGAGAGCCATGAGCAGTTCTTC | CATSERGYESHEQFF
- | TRBJ2-5 | TRBV5-6 | many | TGTGCCAGCAGCGCTGGAGAGACCCAGTACTTC | CASSAGETQYF
TRBD1 | TRBJ1-5 | TRBV10-3 | many | TGTGCCATCAGTACAGGGGGGAGCAATCAGCCCCAGCATTTT | CAISTGGSNQPQHF
- | TRBJ2-7 | TRBV20-1 | - | TGCAGTGCTAGATGGACGCGTTGGGACCGGCCGGACGCCTACGAGCAGTACTTC | CSARWTRWDRPDAYEQYF
- | TRBJ2-6 | TRBV25-1 | many | TGTGCCAGCATCTTGGGGCCTGGGGCCAACGTCCTGACTTTC | CASILGPGANVLTF
- | TRBJ2-1 | TRBV12-3/TRBV12-4 | many | TGTGCCAGCAGTTTCGAACCTCCGGAATACAATGAGCAGTTCTTC | CASSFEPPEYNEQFF
- | TRBJ2-3 | TRBV4-2 | many | TGTGCCAGCAGCCAAGGGTTACAGGGAGCAGATACGCAGTATTTT | CASSQGLQGADTQYF
- | TRBJ1-3 | TRBV6-5 | many | TGTGCCAGCAGTGCCCAAGGGGCTGGAAACACCATATATTTT | CASSAQGAGNTIYF
TRBD1 | TRBJ2-7 | TRBV6-1 | many | TGTGCCAGCAGTGAAACCAGGTCAGGGGGCTTCTACGAGCAGTACTTC | CASSETRSGGFYEQYF
- | TRBJ1-2 | TRBV7-9 | many | TGTGCCAGCAGCTTAACAAGCAATATTACTAACTATGGCTACACCTTC | CASSLTSNITNYGYTF
- | TRBJ1-5 | TRBV7-9 | many | TGTGCCAGCAGCTTAGCGCGGAGGGACCCCACCAGGAGCTTT | CASSLARRDPTRSF
TRBD1 | TRBJ2-1 | TRBV15 | many | TGTGCCACCCCCGGGACAGGGAGCTCCTACAATGAGCAGTTCTTC | CATPGTGSSYNEQFF
- | TRBJ1-1 | TRBV9 | many | TGTGCCAGCAGCGATCAACGGAGGGACACTGAAGCTTTCTTT | CASSDQRRDTEAFF
- | TRBJ1-1 | TRBV12-3/TRBV12-4 | many | TGTGCCAGCAAGGCCGTCGGAGGCACTGAAGCTTTCTTT | CASKAVGGTEAFF
- | TRBJ2-7 | TRBV5-8 | many | TGTGCCAGCAGCTTTGAAGGGGAGGCGAGGGAGCAGTACTTC | CASSFEGEAREQYF
- | TRBJ1-1 | TRBV6-6 | many | TGTGCCAGCCTAGGAAGAGGTGTTGGGGGCACTGAAGCTTTCTTT | CASLGRGVGGTEAFF
- | TRBJ1-4 | TRBV6-1 | many | TGTGCCAGTAAAGCCGGGGCCGAAGTTGAAAAACTGTTTTTT | CASKAGAEVEKLFF
TRBD2 | TRBJ2-7 | TRBV12-5 | many | TGTGCTAGCTCCAGCGGGGATTACGAGCAGTACTTC | CASSSGDYEQYF
- | TRBJ1-5 | TRBV27 | many | TGTGCCAGCAGTTTTGGGGGTAAGGGCAATCAGCCCCAGCATTTT | CASSFGGKGNQPQHF
- | TRBJ2-7 | TRBV19 | many | TGTGCCAGTACCCCGGGAATGGGATCGGGGTTTTCCTACGAGCAGTACTTC | CASTPGMGSGFSYEQYF